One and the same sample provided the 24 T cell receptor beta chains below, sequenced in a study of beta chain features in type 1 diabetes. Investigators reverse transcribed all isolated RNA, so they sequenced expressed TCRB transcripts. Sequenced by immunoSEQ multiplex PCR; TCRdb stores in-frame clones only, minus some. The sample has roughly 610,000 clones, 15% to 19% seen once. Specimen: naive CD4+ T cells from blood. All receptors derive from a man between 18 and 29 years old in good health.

For the CDR3, the DNA is TGTGCCAGCAGCTTAGGACAGGGCTATAATTCACCCCTCCACTTT. Translating gives CASSLGQGYNSPLHF. The rearrangement links TRBV7-6 to TRBJ1-6; 7 bases are a match to TRBD1. Germline V gene sequence: CDR1 SGHVS, CDR2 FNYEAQ. V lost 1 base and J lost 3; bases outside the gene matches: 0. The CDR3 consists of 15 residues. Together with reference TRBV7-6 and TRBJ1-6, the CDR3 gives the full variable domain: GAGVSQSPRYKVTKRGQDVALRCDPISGHVSLYWYRQALGQGPEFLTYFNYEAQQDKSGLPNDRFSAERPEGSISTLTIQRTEQRDSAMYRCASSLGQGYNSPLHFGNGTRLTVT.

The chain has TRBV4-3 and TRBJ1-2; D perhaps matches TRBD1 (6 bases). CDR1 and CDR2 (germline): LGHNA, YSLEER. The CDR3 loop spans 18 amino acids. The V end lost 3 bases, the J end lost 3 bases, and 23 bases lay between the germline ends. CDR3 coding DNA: TGCGCCAGCAGCCAGATTACGCCGAGGGGGGGCTCGGACTATGGCTACACCTTC. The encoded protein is CASSQITPRGGSDYGYTF.

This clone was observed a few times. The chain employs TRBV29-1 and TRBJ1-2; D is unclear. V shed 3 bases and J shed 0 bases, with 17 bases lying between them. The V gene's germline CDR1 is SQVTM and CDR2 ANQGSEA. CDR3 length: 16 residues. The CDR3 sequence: CSVDRVRAQTNYGYTF. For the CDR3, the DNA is TGCAGCGTTGATCGGGTACGGGCGCAGACTAACTATGGCTACACCTTC. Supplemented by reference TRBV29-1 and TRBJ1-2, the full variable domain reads SAVISQKPSRDICQRGTSLTIQCQVDSQVTMMFWYRQQPGQSLTLIATANQGSEATYESGFVIDKFPISRPNLTFSTLTVSNMSPEDSSIYLCSVDRVRAQTNYGYTFGSGTRLTVV.

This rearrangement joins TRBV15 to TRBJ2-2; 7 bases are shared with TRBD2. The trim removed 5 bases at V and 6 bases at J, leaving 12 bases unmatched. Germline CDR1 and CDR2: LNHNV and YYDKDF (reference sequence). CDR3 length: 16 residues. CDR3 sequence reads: CATSRLWGGGAGELFF. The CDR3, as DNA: TGTGCCACCAGCCGACTTTGGGGGGGAGGCGCCGGGGAGCTGTTTTTT. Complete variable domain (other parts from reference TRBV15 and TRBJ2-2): DAMVIQNPRYQVTQFGKPVTLSCSQTLNHNVMYWYQQKSSQAPKLLFHYYDKDFNNEADTPDNFQSRRPNTSFCFLDIRSPGLGDTAMYLCATSRLWGGGAGELFFGEGSRLTVL.

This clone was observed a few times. The CDR3, as DNA: TGTGCCAGCAGCTCGGACAGACACAATGAGCAGTTCTTC. It is translated as CASSSDRHNEQFF. The V gene is TRBV11-3, the J gene TRBJ2-1, with D perhaps matching TRBD1 (6 bases). V shed 4 bases and J shed 5 bases, with 9 bases lying between them. In germline, CDR1 is SGHNT, CDR2 YENEEA. There are 13 residues in the CDR3.

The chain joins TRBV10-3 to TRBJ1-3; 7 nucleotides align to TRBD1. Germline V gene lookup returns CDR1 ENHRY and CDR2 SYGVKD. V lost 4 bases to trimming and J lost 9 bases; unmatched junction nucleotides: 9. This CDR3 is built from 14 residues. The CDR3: CAISGTGVRSTIYF. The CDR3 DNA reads TGTGCCATCAGTGGGACAGGCGTTCGAAGCACCATATATTTT.

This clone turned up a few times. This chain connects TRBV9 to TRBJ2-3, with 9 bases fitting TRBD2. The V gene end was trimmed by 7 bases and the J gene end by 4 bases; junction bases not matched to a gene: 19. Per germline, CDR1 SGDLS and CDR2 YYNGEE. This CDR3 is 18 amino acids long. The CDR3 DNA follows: TGTGCCAGCGGACAGAAGACTAGCGGACCTGTAGCGGCAGATACGCAGTATTTT. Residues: CASGQKTSGPVAADTQYF.

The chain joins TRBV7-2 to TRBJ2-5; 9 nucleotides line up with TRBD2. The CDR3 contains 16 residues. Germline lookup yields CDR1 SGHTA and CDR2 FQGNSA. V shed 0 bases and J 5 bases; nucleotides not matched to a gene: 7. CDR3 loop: CASSLARRGGLETQYF. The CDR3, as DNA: TGTGCCAGCAGCTTAGCGCGGCGGGGGGGCCTCGAGACCCAGTACTTC.

The CDR3: CAISEGARNQPQHF. The CDR3 nucleotides read TGTGCCATCAGTGAGGGCGCAAGGAATCAGCCCCAGCATTTT. V usage is TRBV10-3 and J usage is TRBJ1-5, with D unclear. V gave up 2 bases and J gave up 4 bases, with 9 bases separating them. Germline CDR1 ENHRY, CDR2 SYGVKD. This CDR3 spans 14 amino acids.

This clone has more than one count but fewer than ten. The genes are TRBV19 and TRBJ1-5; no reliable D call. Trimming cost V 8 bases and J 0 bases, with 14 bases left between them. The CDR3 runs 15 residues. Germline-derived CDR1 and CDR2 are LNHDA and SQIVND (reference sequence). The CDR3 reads CASGPVRDSNQPQHF. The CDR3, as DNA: TGTGCCAGTGGACCCGTAAGGGATAGCAATCAGCCCCAGCATTTT. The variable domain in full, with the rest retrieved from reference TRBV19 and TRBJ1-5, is DGGITQSPKYLFRKEGQNVTLSCEQNLNHDAMYWYRQDPGQGLRLIYYSQIVNDFQKGDIAEGYSVSREKKESFPLTVTSAQKNPTAFYLCASGPVRDSNQPQHFGDGTRLSIL.

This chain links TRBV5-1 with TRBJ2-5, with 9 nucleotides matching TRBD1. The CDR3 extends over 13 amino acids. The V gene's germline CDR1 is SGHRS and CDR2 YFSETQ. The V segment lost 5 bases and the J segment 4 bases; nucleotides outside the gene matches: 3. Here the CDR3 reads CASRHRGRETQYF. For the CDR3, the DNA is TGCGCCAGCAGACACAGGGGGCGAGAGACCCAGTACTTC.

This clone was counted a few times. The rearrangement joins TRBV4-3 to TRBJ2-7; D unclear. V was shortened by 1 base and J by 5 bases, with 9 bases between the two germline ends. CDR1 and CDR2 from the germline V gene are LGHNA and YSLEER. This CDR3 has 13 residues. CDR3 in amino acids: CASSQGPWDEQYF. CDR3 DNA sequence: TGCGCCAGCAGCCAAGGGCCCTGGGACGAGCAGTACTTC.

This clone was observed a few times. CDR3 nucleotides: TGTGCCAGCAGCTTAGAGGGGACAGGGTCCGAGCAGTACTTC. It encodes CASSLEGTGSEQYF. This chain connects TRBV7-6 to TRBJ2-7, with 9 bases matching TRBD1. The CDR3 is 14 residues long. Per germline, CDR1 SGHVS and CDR2 FNYEAQ. J gave up 6 bases and V 1 base, and 4 bases lay outside the gene matches.

CDR3 in DNA: TGCGCCAGCAGCCAAGAGGCAGAAGCCACAGATACGCAGTATTTT. Amino acid sequence: CASSQEAEATDTQYF. The chain employs TRBV4-3 and TRBJ2-3, with D hard to call. V dropped 0 bases and J dropped 2 bases, with 9 bases sitting between them. Germline V lookup: CDR1 LGHNA, CDR2 YSLEER. This CDR3 spans 15 amino acids.

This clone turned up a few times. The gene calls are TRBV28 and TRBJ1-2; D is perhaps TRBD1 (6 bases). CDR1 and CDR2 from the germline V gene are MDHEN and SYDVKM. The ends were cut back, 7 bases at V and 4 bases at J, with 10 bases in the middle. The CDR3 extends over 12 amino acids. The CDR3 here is CASTGTPYGYTF. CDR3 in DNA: TGTGCCAGCACCGGGACACCCTATGGCTACACCTTC.

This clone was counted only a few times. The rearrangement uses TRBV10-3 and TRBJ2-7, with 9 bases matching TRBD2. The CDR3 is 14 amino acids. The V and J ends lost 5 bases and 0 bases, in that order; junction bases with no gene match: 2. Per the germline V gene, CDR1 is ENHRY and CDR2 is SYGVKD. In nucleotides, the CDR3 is TGTGCCATCAGTAGACTAGCGGACTCCTACGAGCAGTACTTC. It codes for CAISRLADSYEQYF.

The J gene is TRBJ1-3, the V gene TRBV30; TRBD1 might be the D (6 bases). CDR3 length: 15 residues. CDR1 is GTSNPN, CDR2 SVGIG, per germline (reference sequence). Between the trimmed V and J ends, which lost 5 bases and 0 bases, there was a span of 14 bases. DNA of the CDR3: TGTGCCTGGCAGACAGGCTGGAGCTCTGGAAACACCATATATTTT. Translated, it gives CAWQTGWSSGNTIYF.

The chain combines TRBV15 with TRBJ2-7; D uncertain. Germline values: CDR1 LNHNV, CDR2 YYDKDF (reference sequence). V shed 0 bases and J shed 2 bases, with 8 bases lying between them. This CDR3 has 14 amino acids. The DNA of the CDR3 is TGTGCCACCAGCAGAGATCGACCGACCTACGAGCAGTACTTC. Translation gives CATSRDRPTYEQYF.

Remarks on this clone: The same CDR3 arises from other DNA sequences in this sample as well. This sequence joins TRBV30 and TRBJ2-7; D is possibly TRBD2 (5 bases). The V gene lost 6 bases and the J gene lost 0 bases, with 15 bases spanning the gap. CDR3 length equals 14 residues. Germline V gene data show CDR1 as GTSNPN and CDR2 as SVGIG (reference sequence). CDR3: CACIGRRGSYEQYF. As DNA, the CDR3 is TGTGCCTGTATTGGTCGTCGGGGCTCCTACGAGCAGTACTTC.

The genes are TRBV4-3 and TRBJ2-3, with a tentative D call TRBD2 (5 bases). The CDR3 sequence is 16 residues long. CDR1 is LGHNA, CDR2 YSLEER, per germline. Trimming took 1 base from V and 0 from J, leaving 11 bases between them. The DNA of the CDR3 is TGCGCCAGCAGCCAAGCCCTCGAGCGGAGCACAGATACGCAGTATTTT. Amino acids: CASSQALERSTDTQYF.

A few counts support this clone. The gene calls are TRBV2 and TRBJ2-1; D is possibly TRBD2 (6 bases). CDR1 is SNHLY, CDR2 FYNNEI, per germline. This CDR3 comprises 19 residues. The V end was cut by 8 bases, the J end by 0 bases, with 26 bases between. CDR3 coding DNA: TGTGCCAGCCAAAAACGGGACTCAAGCCCCAGACACTCCTACAATGAGCAGTTCTTC. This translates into CASQKRDSSPRHSYNEQFF.

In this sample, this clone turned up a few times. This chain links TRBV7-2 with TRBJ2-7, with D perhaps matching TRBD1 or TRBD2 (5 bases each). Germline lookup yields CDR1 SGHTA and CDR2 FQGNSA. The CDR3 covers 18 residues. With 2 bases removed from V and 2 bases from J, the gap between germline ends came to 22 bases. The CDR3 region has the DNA TGTGCCAGCAGCTTAAATTGGCGGGCCGTGGGGCATACCTACGAGCAGTACTTC. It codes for CASSLNWRAVGHTYEQYF. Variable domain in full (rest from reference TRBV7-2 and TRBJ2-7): GAGVSQSPSNKVTEKGKDVELRCDPISGHTALYWYRQSLGQGLEFLIYFQGNSAPDKSGLPSDRFSAERTGGSVSTLTIQRTQQEDSAVYLCASSLNWRAVGHTYEQYFGPGTRLTVT.

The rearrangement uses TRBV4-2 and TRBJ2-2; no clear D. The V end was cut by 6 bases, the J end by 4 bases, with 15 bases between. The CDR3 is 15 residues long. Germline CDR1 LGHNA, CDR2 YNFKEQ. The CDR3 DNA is TGTGCCAGCAGTCTTGTGCTAGACGTCACCGGGGAGCTGTTTTTT. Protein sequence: CASSLVLDVTGELFF.

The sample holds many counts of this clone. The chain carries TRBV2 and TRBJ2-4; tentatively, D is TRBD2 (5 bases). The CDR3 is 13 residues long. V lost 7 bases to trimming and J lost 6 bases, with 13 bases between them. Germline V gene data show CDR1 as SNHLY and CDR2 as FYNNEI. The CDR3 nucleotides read TGTGCCAGCACGCGGGTGAGGTCAAACATTCAGTACTTC. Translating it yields CASTRVRSNIQYF.